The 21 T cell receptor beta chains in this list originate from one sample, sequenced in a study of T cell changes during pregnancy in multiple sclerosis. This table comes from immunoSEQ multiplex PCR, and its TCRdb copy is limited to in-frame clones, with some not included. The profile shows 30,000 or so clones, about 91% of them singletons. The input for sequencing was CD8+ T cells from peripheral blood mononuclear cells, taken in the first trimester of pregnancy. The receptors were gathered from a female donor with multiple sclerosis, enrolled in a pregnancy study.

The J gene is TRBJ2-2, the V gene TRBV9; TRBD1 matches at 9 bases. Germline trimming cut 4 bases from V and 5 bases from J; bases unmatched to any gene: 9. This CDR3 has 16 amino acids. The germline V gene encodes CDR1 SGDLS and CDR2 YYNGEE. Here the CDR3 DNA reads TGTGCCAGCAGCCCCCGGACAGGGGTGGGAACCGGGGAGCTGTTTTTT. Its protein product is CASSPRTGVGTGELFF.

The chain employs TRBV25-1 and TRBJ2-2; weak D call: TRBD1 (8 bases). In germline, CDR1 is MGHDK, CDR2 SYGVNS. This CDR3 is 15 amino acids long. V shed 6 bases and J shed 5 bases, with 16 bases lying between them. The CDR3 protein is CASRGGGQETGELFF. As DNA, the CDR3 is TGTGCCAGCAGAGGGGGGGGACAGGAGACCGGGGAGCTGTTTTTT.

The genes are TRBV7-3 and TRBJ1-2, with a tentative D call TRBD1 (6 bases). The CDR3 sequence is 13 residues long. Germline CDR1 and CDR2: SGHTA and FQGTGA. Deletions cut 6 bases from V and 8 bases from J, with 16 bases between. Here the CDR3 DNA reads TGTGCCAGCAGTCAAACAGGGAATGGCGGCTACACCTTC. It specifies CASSQTGNGGYTF. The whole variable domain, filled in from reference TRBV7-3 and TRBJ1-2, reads GAGVSQTPSNKVTEKGKYVELRCDPISGHTALYWYRQSLGQGPEFLIYFQGTGAADDSGLPNDRFFAVRPEGSVSTLKIQRTERGDSAVYLCASSQTGNGGYTFGSGTRLTVV.

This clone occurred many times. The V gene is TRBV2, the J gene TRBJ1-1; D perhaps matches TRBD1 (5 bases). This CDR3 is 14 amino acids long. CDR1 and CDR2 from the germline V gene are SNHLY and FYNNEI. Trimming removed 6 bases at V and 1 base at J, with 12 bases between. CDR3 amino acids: CASREAGPNTEAFF. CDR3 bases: TGTGCCAGCAGGGAGGCGGGGCCGAACACTGAAGCTTTCTTT.

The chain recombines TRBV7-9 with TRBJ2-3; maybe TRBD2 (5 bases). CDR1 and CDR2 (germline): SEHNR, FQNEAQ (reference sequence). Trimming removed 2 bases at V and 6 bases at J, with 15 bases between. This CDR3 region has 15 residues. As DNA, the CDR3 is TGTGCCAGCAGCTTATCGGGCGGGCTCGGCGATACGCAGTATTTT. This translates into CASSLSGGLGDTQYF.

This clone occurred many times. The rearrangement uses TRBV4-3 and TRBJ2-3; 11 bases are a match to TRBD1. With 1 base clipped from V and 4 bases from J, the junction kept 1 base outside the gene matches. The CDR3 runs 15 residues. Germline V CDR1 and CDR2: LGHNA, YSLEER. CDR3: CASSQGTGGADTQYF. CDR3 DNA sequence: TGCGCCAGCAGCCAAGGGACAGGGGGCGCAGATACGCAGTATTTT.

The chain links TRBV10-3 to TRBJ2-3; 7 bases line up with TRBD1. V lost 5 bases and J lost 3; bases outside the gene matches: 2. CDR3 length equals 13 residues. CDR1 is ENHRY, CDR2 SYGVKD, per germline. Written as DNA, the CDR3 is TGTGCCATCAGTAGGGGACAGACAGATACGCAGTATTTT. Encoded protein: CAISRGQTDTQYF.

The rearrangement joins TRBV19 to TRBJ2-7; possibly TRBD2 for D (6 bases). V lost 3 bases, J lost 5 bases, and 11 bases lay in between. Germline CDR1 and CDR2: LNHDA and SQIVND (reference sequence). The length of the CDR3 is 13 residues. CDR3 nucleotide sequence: TGTGCCAGTAGTATCGGAGGGTGGAACGAGCAGTACTTC. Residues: CASSIGGWNEQYF.

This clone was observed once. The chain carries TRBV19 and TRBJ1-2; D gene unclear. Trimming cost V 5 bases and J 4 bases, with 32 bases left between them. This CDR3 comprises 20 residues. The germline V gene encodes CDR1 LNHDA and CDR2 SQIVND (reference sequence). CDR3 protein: CASSSGTPVEAPTGGYGYTF. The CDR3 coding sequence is TGTGCCAGTAGTTCTGGTACCCCCGTGGAAGCCCCTACTGGAGGCTATGGCTACACCTTC.

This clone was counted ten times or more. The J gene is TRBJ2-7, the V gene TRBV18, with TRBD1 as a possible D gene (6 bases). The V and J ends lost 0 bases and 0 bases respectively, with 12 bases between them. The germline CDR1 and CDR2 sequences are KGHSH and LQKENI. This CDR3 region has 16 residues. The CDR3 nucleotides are TGTGCCAGCTCACCACCCACAGGGCTGAGCTCCTACGAGCAGTACTTC. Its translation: CASSPPTGLSSYEQYF.

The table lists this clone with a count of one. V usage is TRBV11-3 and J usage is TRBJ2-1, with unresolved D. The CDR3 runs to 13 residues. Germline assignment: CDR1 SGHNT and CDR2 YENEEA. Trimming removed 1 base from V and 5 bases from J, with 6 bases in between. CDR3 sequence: CASSLVLNNEQFF. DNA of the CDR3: TGTGCCAGCAGCTTAGTATTAAACAATGAGCAGTTCTTC. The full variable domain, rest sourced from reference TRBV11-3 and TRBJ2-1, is EAGVVQSPRYKIIEKKQPVAFWCNPISGHNTLYWYLQNLGQGPELLIRYENEEAVDDSQLPKDRFSAERLKGVDSTLKIQPAELGDSAVYLCASSLVLNNEQFFGPGTRLTVL.

CDR3: CATLPTGKGNQPQHF. CDR3 DNA: TGTGCCACGCTTCCCACGGGGAAAGGCAATCAGCCCCAGCATTTT. V and J are TRBV19 and TRBJ1-5, with D unclear. Looked up from germline, CDR1 is LNHDA and CDR2 is SQIVND (reference sequence). The CDR3 is made up of 15 amino acids. V dropped 10 bases and J dropped 2 bases, with 18 bases sitting between them.

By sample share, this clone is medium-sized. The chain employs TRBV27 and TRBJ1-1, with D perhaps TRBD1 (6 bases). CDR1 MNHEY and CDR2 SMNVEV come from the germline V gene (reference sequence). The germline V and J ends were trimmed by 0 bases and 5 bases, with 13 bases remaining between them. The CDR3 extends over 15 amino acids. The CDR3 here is CASSLSKGGGTEAFF. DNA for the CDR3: TGTGCCAGCAGTTTATCGAAAGGGGGGGGAACTGAAGCTTTCTTT.

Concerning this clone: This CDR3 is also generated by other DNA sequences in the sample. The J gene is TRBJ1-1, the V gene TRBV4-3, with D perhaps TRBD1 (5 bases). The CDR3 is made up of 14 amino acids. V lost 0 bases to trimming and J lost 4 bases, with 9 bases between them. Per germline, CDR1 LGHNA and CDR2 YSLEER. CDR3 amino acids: CASSQDRGSTEAFF. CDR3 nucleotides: TGCGCCAGCAGCCAAGATCGGGGGAGCACTGAAGCTTTCTTT.

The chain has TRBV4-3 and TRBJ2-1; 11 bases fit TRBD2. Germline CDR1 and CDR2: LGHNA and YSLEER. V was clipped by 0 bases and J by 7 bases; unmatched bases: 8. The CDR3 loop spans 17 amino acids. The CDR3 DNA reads TGCGCCAGCAGCCAAGATCGCGGAACTAGCGGGGGAAATGAGCAGTTCTTC. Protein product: CASSQDRGTSGGNEQFF.

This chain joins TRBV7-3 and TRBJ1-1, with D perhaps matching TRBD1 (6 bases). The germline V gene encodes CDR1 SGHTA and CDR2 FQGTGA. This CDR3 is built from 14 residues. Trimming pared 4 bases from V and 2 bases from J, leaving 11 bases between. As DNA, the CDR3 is TGTGCCAGCAGCTCCACGGGACAAAACACTGAAGCTTTCTTT. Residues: CASSSTGQNTEAFF. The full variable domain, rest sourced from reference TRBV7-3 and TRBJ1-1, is GAGVSQTPSNKVTEKGKYVELRCDPISGHTALYWYRQSLGQGPEFLIYFQGTGAADDSGLPNDRFFAVRPEGSVSTLKIQRTERGDSAVYLCASSSTGQNTEAFFGQGTRLTVV.

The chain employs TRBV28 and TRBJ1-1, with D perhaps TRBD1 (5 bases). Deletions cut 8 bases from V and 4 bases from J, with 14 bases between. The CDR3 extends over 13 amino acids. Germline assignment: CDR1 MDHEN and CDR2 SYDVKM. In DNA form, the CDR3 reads TGTGCCAGCCGGTGGGGCGCCGGCACTGAAGCTTTCTTT. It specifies CASRWGAGTEAFF.

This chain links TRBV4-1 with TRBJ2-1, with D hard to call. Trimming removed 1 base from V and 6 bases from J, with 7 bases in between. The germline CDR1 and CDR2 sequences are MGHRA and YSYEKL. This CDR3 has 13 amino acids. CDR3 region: CASSQVESNEQFF. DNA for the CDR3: TGCGCCAGCAGCCAAGTCGAGTCCAATGAGCAGTTCTTC.

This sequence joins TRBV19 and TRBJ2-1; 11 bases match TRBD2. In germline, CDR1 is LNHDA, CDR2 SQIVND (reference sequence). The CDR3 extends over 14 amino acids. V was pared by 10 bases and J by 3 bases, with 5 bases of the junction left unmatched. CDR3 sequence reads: CATLSGRDYNEQFF. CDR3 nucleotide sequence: TGTGCCACCCTTAGCGGGAGGGACTACAATGAGCAGTTCTTC.

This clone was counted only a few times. Written as DNA, the CDR3 is TGTGCCACCAGCAGACCCGGGATAGCTAGCGGGAGCTCCTACGAGCAGTACTTC. Translation: CATSRPGIASGSSYEQYF. The chain is built from TRBV15 and TRBJ2-7; 10 nucleotides match TRBD2. V was clipped by 2 bases and J by 0 bases; unmatched bases: 10. Per the germline V gene, CDR1 is LNHNV and CDR2 is YYDKDF (reference sequence). This CDR3 is built from 18 residues. The full variable domain, completed using reference TRBV15 and TRBJ2-7, is DAMVIQNPRYQVTQFGKPVTLSCSQTLNHNVMYWYQQKSSQAPKLLFHYYDKDFNNEADTPDNFQSRRPNTSFCFLDIRSPGLGDTAMYLCATSRPGIASGSSYEQYFGPGTRLTVT.

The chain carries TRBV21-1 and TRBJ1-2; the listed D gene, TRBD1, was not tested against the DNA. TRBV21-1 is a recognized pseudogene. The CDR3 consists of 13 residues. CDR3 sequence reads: CASSNQDRFGYTF. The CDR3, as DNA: TGTGCCAGCAGCAACCAGGACAGGTTTGGCTACACCTTC.